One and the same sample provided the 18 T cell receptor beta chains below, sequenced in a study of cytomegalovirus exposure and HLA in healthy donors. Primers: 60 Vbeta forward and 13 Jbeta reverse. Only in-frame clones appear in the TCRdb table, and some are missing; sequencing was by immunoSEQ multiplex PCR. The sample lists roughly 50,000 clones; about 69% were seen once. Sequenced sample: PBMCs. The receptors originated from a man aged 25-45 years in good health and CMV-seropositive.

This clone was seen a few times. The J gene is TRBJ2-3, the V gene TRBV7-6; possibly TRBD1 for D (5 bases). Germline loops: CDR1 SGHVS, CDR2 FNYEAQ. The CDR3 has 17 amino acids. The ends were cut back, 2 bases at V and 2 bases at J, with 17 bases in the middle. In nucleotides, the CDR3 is TGTGCCAGCAGCTTAACCGCAGGTGGGGCCACCACAGATACGCAGTATTTT. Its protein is CASSLTAGGATTDTQYF.

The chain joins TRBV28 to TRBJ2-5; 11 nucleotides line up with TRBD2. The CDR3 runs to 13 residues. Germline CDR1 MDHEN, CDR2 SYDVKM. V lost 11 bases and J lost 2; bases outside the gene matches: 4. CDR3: CAVAGGVQETQYF. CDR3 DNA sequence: TGTGCCGTAGCGGGGGGGGTTCAAGAGACCCAGTACTTC. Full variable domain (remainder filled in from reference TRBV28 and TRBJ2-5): DVKVTQSSRYLVKRTGEKVFLECVQDMDHENMFWYRQDPGLGLRLIYFSYDVKMKEKGDIPEGYSVSREKKERFSLILESASTNQTSMYLCAVAGGVQETQYFGPGTRLLVL.

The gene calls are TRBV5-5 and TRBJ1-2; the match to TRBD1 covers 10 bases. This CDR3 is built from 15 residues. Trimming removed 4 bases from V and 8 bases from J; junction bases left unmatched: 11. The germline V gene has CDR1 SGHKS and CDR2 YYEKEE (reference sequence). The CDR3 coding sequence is TGTGCCAGCAGCCTGAACCCCGGGACAGGGGTAGGCTACACCTTC. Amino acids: CASSLNPGTGVGYTF.

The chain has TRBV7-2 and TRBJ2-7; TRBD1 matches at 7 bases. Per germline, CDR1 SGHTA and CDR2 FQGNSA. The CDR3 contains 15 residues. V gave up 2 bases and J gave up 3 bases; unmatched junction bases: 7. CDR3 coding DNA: TGTGCCAGCAGCTTACTCTCGCAGGGGGACTACGAGCAGTACTTC. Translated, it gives CASSLLSQGDYEQYF.

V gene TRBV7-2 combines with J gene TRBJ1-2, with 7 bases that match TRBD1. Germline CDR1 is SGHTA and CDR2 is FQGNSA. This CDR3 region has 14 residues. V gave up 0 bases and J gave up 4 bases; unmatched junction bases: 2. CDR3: CASSLAAGGYGYTF. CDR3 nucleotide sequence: TGTGCCAGCAGCTTAGCGGCAGGGGGCTATGGCTACACCTTC.

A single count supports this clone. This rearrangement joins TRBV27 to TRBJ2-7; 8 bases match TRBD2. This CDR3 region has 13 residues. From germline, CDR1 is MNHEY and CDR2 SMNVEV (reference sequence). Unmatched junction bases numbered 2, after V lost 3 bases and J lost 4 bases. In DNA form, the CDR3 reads TGTGCCAGCAGTTTCGGGAGGGGTTACGAGCAGTACTTC. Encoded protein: CASSFGRGYEQYF.

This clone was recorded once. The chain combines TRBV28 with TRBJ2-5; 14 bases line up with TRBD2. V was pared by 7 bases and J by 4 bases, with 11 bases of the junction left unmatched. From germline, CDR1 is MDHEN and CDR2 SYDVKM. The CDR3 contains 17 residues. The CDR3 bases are TGTGCCAGCACCAAAATCAGGGGACTAGCGGGGGTAGAGACCCAGTACTTC. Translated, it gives CASTKIRGLAGVETQYF.

The DNA for the CDR3 is TGTGCTAGTGGAGATAAACAGGGCTTGGGAAACACCGGGGAGCTGTTTTTT. Its protein product is CASGDKQGLGNTGELFF. The chain employs TRBV12-5 and TRBJ2-2; D might be TRBD1 (6 bases). The germline V and J ends were trimmed by 6 bases and 2 bases, with 19 bases remaining between them. The germline gives CDR1 LGHNT, CDR2 FRNRAP. The CDR3 loop spans 17 amino acids.

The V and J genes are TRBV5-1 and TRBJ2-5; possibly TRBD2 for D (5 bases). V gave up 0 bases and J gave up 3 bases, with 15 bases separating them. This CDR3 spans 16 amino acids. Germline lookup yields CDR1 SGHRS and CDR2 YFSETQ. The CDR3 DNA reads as TGCGCCAGCAGCTTGGGGTTAAGAGCGGCCAAAGAGACCCAGTACTTC. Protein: CASSLGLRAAKETQYF.

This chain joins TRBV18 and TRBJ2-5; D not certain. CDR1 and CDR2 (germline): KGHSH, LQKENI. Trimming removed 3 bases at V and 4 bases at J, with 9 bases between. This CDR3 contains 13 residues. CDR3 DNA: TGTGCCAGCTCACCGGGCCAGGTAGAGACCCAGTACTTC. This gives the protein CASSPGQVETQYF.

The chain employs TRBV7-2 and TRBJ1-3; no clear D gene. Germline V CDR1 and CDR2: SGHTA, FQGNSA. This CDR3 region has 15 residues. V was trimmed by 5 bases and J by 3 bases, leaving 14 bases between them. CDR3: CASSRRVGDGNTIYF. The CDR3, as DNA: TGTGCCAGCAGCCGACGTGTCGGGGATGGAAACACCATATATTTT. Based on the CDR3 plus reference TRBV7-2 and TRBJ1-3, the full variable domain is GAGVSQSPSNKVTEKGKDVELRCDPISGHTALYWYRQSLGQGLEFLIYFQGNSAPDKSGLPSDRFSAERTGGSVSTLTIQRTQQEDSAVYLCASSRRVGDGNTIYFGEGSWLTVV.

CDR3 residues: CASSPGDPRAEKLFF. The CDR3 DNA is TGCGCCAGCAGCCCGGGGGATCCAAGGGCTGAAAAACTGTTTTTT. The chain is built from TRBV5-1 and TRBJ1-4; maybe TRBD1 (5 bases). V gave up 4 bases and J gave up 7 bases, with 17 bases separating them. Germline V CDR1 and CDR2: SGHRS, YFSETQ. The CDR3 extends over 15 amino acids.

The CDR3 region is CASSRQGDFGYTF. DNA for the CDR3: TGCGCCAGCAGCCGTCAGGGTGATTTCGGCTACACCTTC. The chain recombines TRBV4-1 with TRBJ1-2, with D tentatively TRBD1 (5 bases). This CDR3 has 13 residues. CDR1 MGHRA and CDR2 YSYEKL come from the germline V gene. V lost 4 bases, J lost 8 bases, and 14 bases lay in between.

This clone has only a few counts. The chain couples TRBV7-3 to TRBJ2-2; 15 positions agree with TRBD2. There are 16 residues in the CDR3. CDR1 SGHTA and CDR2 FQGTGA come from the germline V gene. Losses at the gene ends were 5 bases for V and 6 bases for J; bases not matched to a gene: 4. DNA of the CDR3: TGTGCCAGCAGCACCGGACTAGCGGGGGGGGCCGGGGAGCTGTTTTTT. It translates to CASSTGLAGGAGELFF.

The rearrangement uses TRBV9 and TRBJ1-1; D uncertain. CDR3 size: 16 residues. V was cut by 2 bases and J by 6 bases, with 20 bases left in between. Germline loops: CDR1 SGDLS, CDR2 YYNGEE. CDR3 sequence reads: CASSVMGPGMRAEAFF. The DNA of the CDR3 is TGTGCCAGCAGCGTCATGGGTCCGGGCATGAGGGCTGAAGCTTTCTTT. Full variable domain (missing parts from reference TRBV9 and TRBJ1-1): DSGVTQTPKHLITATGQRVTLRCSPRSGDLSVYWYQQSLDQGLQFLIQYYNGEERAKGNILERFSAQQFPDLHSELNLSSLELGDSALYFCASSVMGPGMRAEAFFGQGTRLTVV.

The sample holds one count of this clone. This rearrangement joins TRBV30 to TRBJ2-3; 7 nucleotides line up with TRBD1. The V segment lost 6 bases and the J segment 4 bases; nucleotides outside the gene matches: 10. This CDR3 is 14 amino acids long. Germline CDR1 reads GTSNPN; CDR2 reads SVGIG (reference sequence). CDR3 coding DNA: TGTGCCTGTAAAAACAGGGGAGCAGCAGATACGCAGTATTTT. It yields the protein CACKNRGAADTQYF.

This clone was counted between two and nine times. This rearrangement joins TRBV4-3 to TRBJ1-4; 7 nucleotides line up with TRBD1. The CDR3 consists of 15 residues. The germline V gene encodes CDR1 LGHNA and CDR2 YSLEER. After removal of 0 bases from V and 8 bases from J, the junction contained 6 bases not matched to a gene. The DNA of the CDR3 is TGCGCCAGCAGCCAAGATTTTGCAGGGGGGGAAAAACTGTTTTTT. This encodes CASSQDFAGGEKLFF.

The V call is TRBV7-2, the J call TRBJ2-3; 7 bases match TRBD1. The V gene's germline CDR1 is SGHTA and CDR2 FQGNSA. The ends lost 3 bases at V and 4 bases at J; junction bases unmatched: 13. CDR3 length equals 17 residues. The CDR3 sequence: CASSFILQGNFPDTQYF. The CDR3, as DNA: TGTGCCAGCAGCTTTATCCTACAGGGGAACTTTCCAGATACGCAGTATTTT.